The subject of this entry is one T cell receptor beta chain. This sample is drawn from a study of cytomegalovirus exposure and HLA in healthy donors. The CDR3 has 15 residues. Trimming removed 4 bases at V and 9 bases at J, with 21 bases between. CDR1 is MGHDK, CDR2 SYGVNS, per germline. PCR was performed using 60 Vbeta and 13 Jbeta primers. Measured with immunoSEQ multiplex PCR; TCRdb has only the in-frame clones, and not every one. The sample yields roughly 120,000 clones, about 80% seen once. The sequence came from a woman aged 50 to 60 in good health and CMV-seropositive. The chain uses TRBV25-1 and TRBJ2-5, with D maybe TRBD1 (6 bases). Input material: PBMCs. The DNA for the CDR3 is TGTGCCAGCAGTGTGGGCCCCCTAATCGAGGGGGCCCAGTACTTC. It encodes CASSVGPLIEGAQYF.